These 11 T cell receptor beta chains were all obtained from the same sample, sequenced in a study of blood T cell repertoires in COVID-19. Libraries were prepared by immunoSEQ multiplex PCR; TCRdb keeps only in-frame clonotypes and omits some of them. Of about 170,000 clones detected, roughly 86% appear once; the ten largest clones hold approximately 7%. Sequencing was done on a sample of peripheral blood. These receptors were obtained from a man aged 45-65 years with active or convalescent COVID-19.

The table lists this clone with a few counts. The gene calls are TRBV13 and TRBJ1-1; possible D gene TRBD1, 6 bases. V was pared by 5 bases and J by 7 bases, with 14 bases between. Per the germline V gene, CDR1 is PRHDT and CDR2 is FYEKMQ (reference sequence). This CDR3 has 13 residues. CDR3 region: CASSLLTGHEAFF. CDR3 nucleotide sequence: TGTGCCAGCAGCCTCCTGACAGGCCATGAAGCTTTCTTT.

The chain has TRBV2 and TRBJ1-1, with D perhaps TRBD1 (5 bases). The length of the CDR3 is 16 residues. CDR1 and CDR2 (germline): SNHLY, FYNNEI. V was shortened by 6 bases and J by 0 bases, with 17 bases between the two germline ends. DNA for the CDR3: TGTGCCAGCAGGCGCAACTGGGGGGAGATGAACACTGAAGCTTTCTTT. Translation gives CASRRNWGEMNTEAFF.

This clone was observed once. The rearrangement joins TRBV11-3 to TRBJ1-6, with 9 bases fitting TRBD1. CDR3 size: 15 residues. With V trimmed by 1 base and J by 8 bases, 3 bases remained unmatched. Germline V lookup: CDR1 SGHNT, CDR2 YENEEA. In nucleotides, the CDR3 is TGTGCCAGCAGCTTAGTATACAGGGGGCATTCACCCCTCCACTTT. This codes for CASSLVYRGHSPLHF. The complete variable domain, with remaining parts taken from reference TRBV11-3 and TRBJ1-6, reads EAGVVQSPRYKIIEKKQPVAFWCNPISGHNTLYWYLQNLGQGPELLIRYENEEAVDDSQLPKDRFSAERLKGVDSTLKIQPAELGDSAVYLCASSLVYRGHSPLHFGNGTRLTVT.

The rearrangement uses TRBV24-1 and TRBJ1-2; TRBD1 matches 9 bases. The CDR3 extends over 16 amino acids. Germline V gene lookup returns CDR1 KGHDR and CDR2 SFDVKD. After removal of 5 bases from V and 2 bases from J, the junction contained 8 bases not matched to a gene. The chain's CDR3 is CATSGPSDRGNYGYTF. The CDR3, as DNA: TGTGCCACCAGTGGTCCCTCTGACAGGGGGAACTATGGCTACACCTTC.

This rearrangement joins TRBV20-1 to TRBJ2-3; no clear D gene. This CDR3 comprises 11 residues. The germline V and J ends were trimmed by 4 bases and 1 base, with 3 bases remaining between them. CDR1 is DFQATT, CDR2 SNEGSKA, per germline (reference sequence). The CDR3 DNA sequence: TGCAGTGCTATAGGCACAGATACGCAGTATTTT. Residues: CSAIGTDTQYF.

The chain is built from TRBV15 and TRBJ1-3, with a weak D call TRBD1 (6 bases). This CDR3 contains 18 residues. Germline CDR1 reads LNHNV; CDR2 reads YYDKDF (reference sequence). Deletions cut 2 bases from V and 4 bases from J, with 21 bases between. The CDR3 spells CATSRSGGQTRAGNTIYF. CDR3 bases: TGTGCCACCAGCAGATCCGGGGGGCAGACGAGAGCCGGAAACACCATATATTTT.

The chain employs TRBV9 and TRBJ2-5; D not resolved. V lost 1 base and J 1 base, leaving 8 bases between the germline ends. The CDR3 is 14 residues long. The germline V gene has CDR1 SGDLS and CDR2 YYNGEE. For the CDR3, the DNA is TGTGCCAGCAGCGTAAGCGTGGGCCAAGAGACCCAGTACTTC. This gives the protein CASSVSVGQETQYF.

This sequence joins TRBV19 and TRBJ2-1; TRBD2 matches at 8 bases. This CDR3 has 17 residues. Unmatched junction bases numbered 15, after V lost 6 bases and J lost 5 bases. CDR1 and CDR2 from the germline V gene are LNHDA and SQIVND (reference sequence). The CDR3 bases are TGTGCCAGTAGCCAGGGGAGGGCGGGAGGTGCGCACAATGAGCAGTTCTTC. Translated, it gives CASSQGRAGGAHNEQFF.

The chain uses TRBV6-5 and TRBJ2-1; the match to TRBD2 covers 11 bases. Germline loops: CDR1 MNHEY, CDR2 SVGAGI. With V trimmed by 6 bases and J by 14 bases, 9 bases remained unmatched. The CDR3 extends over 13 amino acids. DNA of the CDR3: TGTGCCAGCAGCGCTACTAGCGGGAGAGGGGAGTTCTTC. It translates to CASSATSGRGEFF.

About this clone itself: This same CDR3 is encoded by further DNA sequences in the sample. The CDR3 sequence is CASSTSGKGDTQYF. DNA for the CDR3: TGTGCCAGTAGTACTAGCGGGAAGGGAGATACGCAGTATTTT. The rearrangement joins TRBV19 to TRBJ2-3, with TRBD2 matching 9 bases. CDR3 length equals 14 residues. Unmatched junction bases numbered 4, after V lost 4 bases and J lost 5 bases. Per germline, CDR1 LNHDA and CDR2 SQIVND (reference sequence).

This rearrangement joins TRBV29-1 to TRBJ2-7; tentative D call: TRBD2 (6 bases). The V and J ends lost 3 bases and 2 bases respectively, with 14 bases between them. Germline loops: CDR1 SQVTM, CDR2 ANQGSEA. This CDR3 is built from 14 residues. CDR3 sequence: CSVDPGRGTYEQYF. Here the CDR3 DNA reads TGCAGCGTTGACCCGGGACGGGGGACCTACGAGCAGTACTTC.